Listed below are T cell receptor beta chains from one sample, sequenced in a study of beta chain features in type 1 diabetes. Generated by immunoSEQ multiplex PCR, the TCRdb table keeps only in-frame clones and is missing some. The table lists 330,000 or so clones, over 9.5% of them singletons. What was sequenced was naive CD4+ T cells from blood. The receptor source for this set is a young woman with type 1 diabetes. The CDR3 runs from the conserved cysteine through the conserved F or W. D genes are given only for firm matches. A clone size is listed for some rows: how often the clone was seen (once, few, many), or a class if it is expanded.

few	TRBV5-4	TRBJ2-1	TRBD2	TGTGCCAGCAGCTTCCGACTAGCGGGAGATAGTGATGAGCAGTTCTTC	CASSFRLAGDSDEQFF
NA	TRBV18	TRBJ2-1	NA	TGTGCCAGCTCACCCGGAACAGGACCCTACAATGAGCAGTTCTTC	CASSPGTGPYNEQFF
NA	TRBV9	TRBJ2-2	TRBD2	TGTGCCAGCAGCCGATACTCTAGCGGGAGGGCCTATGGGGAGCTGTTTTTT	CASSRYSSGRAYGELFF
NA	TRBV6-5	TRBJ2-7	TRBD2	TGTGCCAGCAGTTATTGGGCTAGCGGCTCCTACGAGCAGTACTTC	CASSYWASGSYEQYF
NA	TRBV2	TRBJ2-1	NA	TGTGCCAGCAGTGTGGGCATTGAGCAGTTCTTC	CASSVGIEQFF
few	TRBV5-1	TRBJ2-5	TRBD2	TGCGCCAGCAGCTCGGGACTAGCGGGGGGCCAAGAGACCCAGTACTTC	CASSSGLAGGQETQYF
NA	TRBV6-1	TRBJ2-7	TRBD2	TGTGCCAGCTCTGGGAGGGATGACGAGCAGTACTTC	CASSGRDDEQYF
NA	TRBV7-2	TRBJ1-3	NA	TGTGCCAGCAGCTTAACCGGGAACACCATATATTTT	CASSLTGNTIYF
NA	TRBV7-9	TRBJ2-2	NA	TGTGCCAGCACGCTAGACTGGTCAGGGGAGCTGTTTTTT	CASTLDWSGELFF
NA	TRBV27	TRBJ2-1	TRBD1	TGTGCCAGCAGGTCACAGGGGCTGAGCTCCTACAATGAGCAGTTCTTC	CASRSQGLSSYNEQFF
few	TRBV9	TRBJ2-7	NA	TGTGCCACGCCGTGGGAGCACGAGCAGTACTTC	CATPWEHEQYF
NA	TRBV11-3	TRBJ2-3	TRBD2	TGTGCCAGCAGCTTCACACTAGCGGTAGACGTCGGGGATACGCAGTATTTT	CASSFTLAVDVGDTQYF
few	TRBV10-3	TRBJ2-7	TRBD1	TGTGCATCCATGGGAGGACAGGGGGACTACGAGCAGTACTTC	CASMGGQGDYEQYF
NA	TRBV28	TRBJ2-1	TRBD2	TGTGCCAGCGGTCTAGCGGGCTACAATGAGCAGTTCTTC	CASGLAGYNEQFF
few	TRBV29-1	TRBJ2-1	NA	TGCAGCGTTGACGACATGAGCTCCTACAATGAGCAGTTCTTC	CSVDDMSSYNEQFF
few	TRBV28	TRBJ2-7	TRBD1	TGTTCGTCTGGGACAGGGTACTACGAGCAGTACTTC	CSSGTGYYEQYF
NA	TRBV27	TRBJ2-7	TRBD2	TGTGCCAGCAGTTTATCGATAGCGGGAGGATCCTACGAGCAGTACTTC	CASSLSIAGGSYEQYF
few	TRBV7-6	TRBJ2-5	TRBD1	TGTGCCAGCAGCTCGACCCCGGGACAGGGCCTACAAGAGACCCAGTACTTC	CASSSTPGQGLQETQYF
NA	TRBV4-2	TRBJ2-1	TRBD2	TGTGCCAGCAGCCAAGCTCCTAGCGGGGAATACAATGAGCAGTTCTTC	CASSQAPSGEYNEQFF
NA	TRBV11-3	TRBJ1-2	NA	TGTGCCAGCAGCTTAGCAGGGAACGGCTACACCTTC	CASSLAGNGYTF
NA	TRBV28	TRBJ2-7	NA	TGTGCCAGCAGTTTAGGTCCAGGCCCTTACGAGCAGTACTTC	CASSLGPGPYEQYF
NA	TRBV7-6	TRBJ2-1	NA	TGTGCCAGCAGCCGACTCTCGTCGAATGAGCAGTTCTTC	CASSRLSSNEQFF
few	TRBV29-1	TRBJ2-4	NA	TGCAGCACGGGGGACCCGTTCGCCAAAAACATTCAGTACTTC	CSTGDPFAKNIQYF
NA	TRBV9	TRBJ2-1	NA	TGTGCCAGCAGCGTTCTTAGTACGCTTTACAATGAGCAGTTCTTC	CASSVLSTLYNEQFF
NA	TRBV9	TRBJ2-7	TRBD2	TGTGCCAGTGGTAGCGGGAGTTTATCCTACGAGCAGTACTTC	CASGSGSLSYEQYF
NA	TRBV6-5	TRBJ1-5	NA	TGTGCCAGCAGACAGACACATAGCAATCAGCCCCAGCATTTT	CASRQTHSNQPQHF
NA	TRBV29-1	TRBJ2-2	TRBD2	TGCAGCGCCCTAGCGGGAGGGAACACCGGGGAGCTGTTTTTT	CSALAGGNTGELFF
NA	TRBV21-1	TRBJ1-1	NA	TGTGCCAGCGGGACAGGGGCCCTACCACTGAACACTGAAGCTTTCTTT	CASGTGALPLNTEAFF
few	TRBV5-6	TRBJ2-1	NA	TGTGCCAGCAGCTTGACTAACGTCTATGAGCAGTTCTTC	CASSLTNVYEQFF
NA	TRBV15	TRBJ2-7	TRBD1	TGTGCCACCAGCAGGGAGGGTCAATCGGGACAGGGCTCCTACGAGCAGTACTTC	CATSREGQSGQGSYEQYF
NA	TRBV5-4	TRBJ1-5	NA	TGTGCCAGCAGCTTTGGTCAGAATCAGCCCCAGCATTTT	CASSFGQNQPQHF
NA	TRBV5-1	TRBJ2-3	NA	TGCGCCAGCAGCACTGGACAGGGAGGGACAGATACGCAGTATTTT	CASSTGQGGTDTQYF
NA	TRBV18	TRBJ2-3	NA	TGTGCCAGCTCACCAAGGAGACAGGTCACAGATACGCAGTATTTT	CASSPRRQVTDTQYF
NA	TRBV30	TRBJ1-5	NA	TGTGCCTGGAGTGTCGGTGGGGGCAGGGAGGGGTCTCAGCCCCAGCATTTT	CAWSVGGGREGSQPQHF
NA	TRBV5-1	TRBJ2-6	NA	TGCGCCAGCAGCCCACGGGGATCTGGGGCCAACGTCCTGACTTTC	CASSPRGSGANVLTF
NA	TRBV29-1	TRBJ1-2	NA	TGCAGCGTTGACCAGGGCAACTATGGCTACACCTTC	CSVDQGNYGYTF
few	TRBV7-9	TRBJ1-4	TRBD1	TGTGCCAGCAGTTTGGACAGGCTATCAACTAATGAAAAACTGTTTTTT	CASSLDRLSTNEKLFF
NA	TRBV5-1	TRBJ2-4	TRBD2	TGCGCCAGCAGCCTGGAGGGGACTAGCAAAATTCAGTACTTC	CASSLEGTSKIQYF
NA	TRBV7-8	TRBJ1-6	TRBD1	TGTGCCAGCAGCTTAGCGACAGGGGGCGTAATGTCCTATAATTCACCCCTCCACTTT	CASSLATGGVMSYNSPLHF
few	TRBV18	TRBJ2-3	NA	TGTGCCAGCTCACCGACAGGCACAGATACGCAGTATTTT	CASSPTGTDTQYF
few	TRBV28	TRBJ2-1	NA	TGTGCCAGCAGGGCGGCAGCCAATGAGCAGTTCTTC	CASRAAANEQFF
few	TRBV30	TRBJ2-1	NA	TGTGCCTGGAGTGCTTCCGAGGGTAGGCTCTTC	CAWSASEGRLF
NA	TRBV7-9	TRBJ1-2	TRBD1	TGTGCCAGCAGCTTAGAGGACAGGGTCTTCTATGGCTACACCTTC	CASSLEDRVFYGYTF
NA	TRBV7-8	TRBJ2-5	NA	TGTGCCAGCAGCTTATCCAGGGAGACCCAGTACTTC	CASSLSRETQYF
few	TRBV6-5	TRBJ2-5	NA	TGTGCCAGCAGTTACCTGGAGACCCAGTACTTC	CASSYLETQYF
few	TRBV30	TRBJ1-2	NA	TGTGCCTGGAGTAGCGGCGAGTATGGCTACACCTTC	CAWSSGEYGYTF
few	TRBV7-9	TRBJ2-7	TRBD1	TGTGCCAGCAATCCCCCGATCCGGGACAGGGACTCCTACGAGCAGTACTTC	CASNPPIRDRDSYEQYF
few	TRBV5-1	TRBJ1-2	TRBD1	TGCGCCAGCAGCTTTGGGGACAGGGGCTATGGCTACACCTTC	CASSFGDRGYGYTF
NA	TRBV29-1	TRBJ2-7	NA	TGCAGCGTTGACGGGGGTACATCTTCCTACGAGCAGTACTTC	CSVDGGTSSYEQYF
few	TRBV7-3	TRBJ2-5	NA	TGTGCCAGCAGCTTAAGGCGGGATGCGGTGGAGACCCAGTACTTC	CASSLRRDAVETQYF
NA	TRBV5-1	TRBJ2-1	NA	TGCGCCAGCAGCTTAGACAGATACAATGAGCAGTTCTTC	CASSLDRYNEQFF
NA	TRBV7-2	TRBJ2-2	TRBD1	TGTGCCAGCAGCTATAGGACAGGGATGAACACCGGGGAGCTGTTTTTT	CASSYRTGMNTGELFF
NA	TRBV15	TRBJ2-7	NA	TGTGCCACCAGCAGTACACAGGGCAGCTACGAGCAGTACTTC	CATSSTQGSYEQYF
NA	TRBV6-1	TRBJ2-7	NA	TGTGCCAGCGGGCGGGACCCCAACCGCGGCGAGCAGTACTTC	CASGRDPNRGEQYF